Below are 17 T cell receptor beta chains sequenced from a single sample in a study of immune evolution from preneoplasia to lung adenocarcinoma. Assay used: immunoSEQ multiplex PCR; TCRdb lists only in-frame clones, some missing. The sample contains about 40,000 clones, roughly 68% of which appear only once. Sequencing was carried out using FFPE invasive lung adenocarcinoma tissue. These receptors were taken from a person between 55 and 70 years old with lung adenocarcinoma.

This rearrangement joins TRBV18 to TRBJ2-2; 7 positions agree with TRBD2. The germline gives CDR1 KGHSH, CDR2 LQKENI. The CDR3 runs 16 residues. V trimming: 3 bases; J trimming: 3 bases; junction bases outside the gene matches: 7. CDR3 sequence reads: CASSPQAGTYTGELFF. In DNA, the CDR3 is TGTGCCAGCTCACCCCAAGCGGGAACCTACACCGGGGAGCTGTTTTTT.

The J gene is TRBJ2-5, the V gene TRBV11-2; D is unresolved. The germline V gene encodes CDR1 SGHAT and CDR2 FQNNGV. The CDR3 totals 15 residues. The V gene lost 1 base and the J gene lost 0 bases, with 9 bases spanning the gap. The CDR3 DNA reads TGTGCCAGCAGCTTAGGGGCAGACTACCAAGAGACCCAGTACTTC. Translation gives CASSLGADYQETQYF.

The chain couples TRBV7-9 to TRBJ2-2; no clear D gene. Germline assignment: CDR1 SEHNR and CDR2 FQNEAQ (reference sequence). CDR3 size: 14 residues. Between the trimmed V and J ends, which lost 11 bases and 0 bases, there was a span of 13 bases. The CDR3 here is CAVKDHTNTGELFF. The CDR3 DNA reads TGTGCCGTTAAAGATCATACGAACACCGGGGAGCTGTTTTTT.

The rearrangement links TRBV6-1 to TRBJ2-1; D gene unclear. Trimming took 10 bases from V and 4 from J, leaving 8 bases between them. The CDR3 is 11 amino acids. Germline CDR1 MNHNS, CDR2 SASEGT. In DNA, the CDR3 is TGTGCCACCGCTGTTTACAATGAGCAGTTCTTC. It is translated as CATAVYNEQFF.

This clone was detected only a few times. The rearrangement uses TRBV7-8 and TRBJ2-7, with 13 positions matching TRBD2. Germline CDR1 reads SGHVS; CDR2 reads FQNEAQ. V lost 5 bases and J lost 5; bases outside the gene matches: 6. The CDR3 contains 15 residues. The CDR3 region has the DNA TGTGCCAGCAGCGCCGCCGGACTAGCGGGAGACGAGCAGTACTTC. Translated: CASSAAGLAGDEQYF.

This chain uses TRBV19 with TRBJ1-4; D is perhaps TRBD1 (5 bases). With 3 bases removed from V and 4 bases from J, the gap between germline ends came to 12 bases. Germline lookup yields CDR1 LNHDA and CDR2 SQIVND (reference sequence). The CDR3 has 15 residues. Here the CDR3 DNA reads TGTGCCAGTAGTATGCAGGGCGGCTTTAATGAAAAACTGTTTTTT. Translating it yields CASSMQGGFNEKLFF.

The chain couples TRBV5-1 to TRBJ2-2; D possibly corresponds to TRBD2 (5 bases). Trimming pared 5 bases from V and 3 bases from J, leaving 5 bases between. Germline loops: CDR1 SGHRS, CDR2 YFSETQ. The CDR3 has 12 residues. In DNA form, the CDR3 reads TGCGCCAGCAGGAGGGACACCGGGGAGCTGTTTTTT. It encodes CASRRDTGELFF. The full variable domain, with the rest looked up from reference TRBV5-1 and TRBJ2-2, is KAGVTQTPRYLIKTRGQQVTLSCSPISGHRSVSWYQQTPGQGLQFLFEYFSETQRNKGNFPGRFSGRQFSNSRSEMNVSTLELGDSALYLCASRRDTGELFFGEGSRLTVL.

The CDR3 sequence: CASSPMPGAPEAFF. CDR3 DNA sequence: TGTGCCAGCTCACCGATGCCGGGAGCCCCTGAAGCTTTCTTT. This rearrangement joins TRBV18 to TRBJ1-1, with D unresolved. This CDR3 is 14 amino acids long. V lost 3 bases to trimming and J lost 6 bases, with 14 bases between them. Germline assignment: CDR1 KGHSH and CDR2 LQKENI.

This chain connects TRBV7-9 to TRBJ2-2, with D possibly called TRBD1 or TRBD2 (5 bases each). Per germline, CDR1 SEHNR and CDR2 FQNEAQ (reference sequence). Trimming stripped 10 bases from V and 6 bases from J, with 9 bases between. The CDR3 length is 11 residues. The CDR3 DNA reads as TGTGCCACCAGAGGGGCCGGGGAGCTGTTTTTT. It yields the protein CATRGAGELFF. The full variable domain, in which reference TRBV7-9 and TRBJ2-2 provide the parts outside the CDR3, is DTGVSQNPRHKITKRGQNVTFRCDPISEHNRLYWYRQTLGQGPEFLTYFQNEAQLEKSRLLSDRFSAERPKGSFSTLEIQRTEQGDSAMYLCATRGAGELFFGEGSRLTVL.

The chain uses TRBV27 and TRBJ2-1, with D uncertain. Trimming took off 5 bases at V and 5 bases at J, with 4 bases between the two ends. The CDR3 runs 11 residues. The germline V gene has CDR1 MNHEY and CDR2 SMNVEV (reference sequence). The CDR3 loop is CASSRNNEQFF. The CDR3 DNA reads TGTGCCAGCAGTCGTAACAATGAGCAGTTCTTC.

This clone was observed a handful of times. The V and J genes are TRBV11-3 and TRBJ2-1; D is uncertain. The germline V gene encodes CDR1 SGHNT and CDR2 YENEEA. Between the trimmed V and J ends, which lost 4 bases and 7 bases, there was a span of 11 bases. There are 13 residues in the CDR3. CDR3 protein: CASSSNGVNEQFF. As DNA, the CDR3 is TGTGCCAGCAGCTCCAATGGTGTAAATGAGCAGTTCTTC.

The rearrangement joins TRBV5-1 to TRBJ2-7, with D hard to call. CDR3 size: 12 residues. Per the germline V gene, CDR1 is SGHRS and CDR2 is YFSETQ. V lost 4 bases and J 7 bases, leaving 12 bases between the germline ends. DNA of the CDR3: TGCGCCAGCAGCAGGGCCTTGGGTGAGCAGTACTTC. As protein: CASSRALGEQYF.

The CDR3 DNA reads TGTGCCAGTAGTACACGACAGGCCAGAAACACTGAAGCTTTCTTT. Its protein product is CASSTRQARNTEAFF. The J gene is TRBJ1-1, the V gene TRBV19; a possible D gene is TRBD1 (6 bases). The germline V and J ends were trimmed by 4 bases and 2 bases, with 14 bases remaining between them. Per germline, CDR1 LNHDA and CDR2 SQIVND (reference sequence). This CDR3 has 15 amino acids.

This rearrangement joins TRBV9 to TRBJ1-5; TRBD1 agrees at 8 bases. V lost 1 base to trimming and J lost 5 bases; unmatched junction nucleotides: 5. This CDR3 has 15 amino acids. Germline V gene data show CDR1 as SGDLS and CDR2 as YYNGEE. CDR3 loop: CASSVSAGGDQPQHF. In DNA form, the CDR3 reads TGTGCCAGCAGCGTATCGGCAGGGGGCGATCAGCCCCAGCATTTT.

The gene calls are TRBV7-2 and TRBJ1-2; D unclear. The CDR3 has 12 amino acids. CDR1 is SGHTA and CDR2 is FQGNSA in the germline V gene. V was clipped by 5 bases and J by 4 bases, with 8 bases between them. The CDR3 reads CASSPQRYGYTF. The CDR3 nucleotides read TGTGCCAGCAGCCCTCAACGCTATGGCTACACCTTC.

V is TRBV5-1 and J is TRBJ1-5, with 7 bases that match TRBD1. The CDR3 runs to 15 residues. Germline V gene lookup returns CDR1 SGHRS and CDR2 YFSETQ. V shed 0 bases, J shed 4 bases, and the junction held 4 bases outside the gene matches. CDR3 in DNA: TGCGCCAGCAGCTTGGCGGGACAGCGAAATCAGCCCCAGCATTTT. Its translation is CASSLAGQRNQPQHF.

As concerns this clone: This specimen includes other DNA sequences encoding the same CDR3. The chain has TRBV12-5 and TRBJ2-5, with no clear D. In germline, CDR1 is LGHNT, CDR2 FRNRAP. This CDR3 region has 12 residues. V gave up 3 bases and J gave up 4 bases, with 6 bases separating them. The CDR3, as DNA: TGTGCTAGTGGTTTCCTCCCAGAGACCCAGTACTTC. Its translation is CASGFLPETQYF.